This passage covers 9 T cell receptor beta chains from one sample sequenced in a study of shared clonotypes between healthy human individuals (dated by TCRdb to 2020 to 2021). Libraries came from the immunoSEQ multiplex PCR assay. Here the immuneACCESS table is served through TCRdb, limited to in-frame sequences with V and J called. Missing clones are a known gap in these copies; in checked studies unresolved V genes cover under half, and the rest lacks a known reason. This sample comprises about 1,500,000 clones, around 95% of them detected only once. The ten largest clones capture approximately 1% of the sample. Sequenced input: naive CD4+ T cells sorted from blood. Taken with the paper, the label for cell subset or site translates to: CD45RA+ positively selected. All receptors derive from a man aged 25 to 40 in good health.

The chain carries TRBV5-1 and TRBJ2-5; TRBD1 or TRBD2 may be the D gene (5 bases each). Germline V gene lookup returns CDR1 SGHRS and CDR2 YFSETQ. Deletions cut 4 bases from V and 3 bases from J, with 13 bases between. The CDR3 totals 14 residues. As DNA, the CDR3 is TGCGCCAGCAGCGGGGGTGAGTCGGAAGAGACCCAGTACTTC. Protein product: CASSGGESEETQYF.

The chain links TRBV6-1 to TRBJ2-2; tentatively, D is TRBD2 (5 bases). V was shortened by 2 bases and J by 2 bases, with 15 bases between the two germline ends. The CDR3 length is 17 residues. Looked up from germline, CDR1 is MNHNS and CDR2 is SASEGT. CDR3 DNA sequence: TGTGCCAGCAGTGAAAATAGGCGGCTAGCCAACACCGGGGAGCTGTTTTTT. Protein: CASSENRRLANTGELFF.

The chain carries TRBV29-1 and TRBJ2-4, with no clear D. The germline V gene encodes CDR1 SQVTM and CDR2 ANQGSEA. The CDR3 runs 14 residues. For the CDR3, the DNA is TGCAGTGCCACGGCGTCTCTAGCCAAAAACATTCAGTACTTC. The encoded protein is CSATASLAKNIQYF. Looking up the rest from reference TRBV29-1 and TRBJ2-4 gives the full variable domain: SAVISQKPSRDICQRGTSLTIQCQVDSQVTMMFWYRQQPGQSLTLIATANQGSEATYESGFVIDKFPISRPNLTFSTLTVSNMSPEDSSIYLCSATASLAKNIQYFGAGTRLSVL.

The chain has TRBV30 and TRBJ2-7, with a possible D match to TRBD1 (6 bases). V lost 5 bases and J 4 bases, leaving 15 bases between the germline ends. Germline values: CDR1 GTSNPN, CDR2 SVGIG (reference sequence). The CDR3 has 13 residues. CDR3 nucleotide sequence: TGTGCCTGGGCACAGGGAATTGGGTACGAGCAGTACTTC. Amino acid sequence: CAWAQGIGYEQYF.

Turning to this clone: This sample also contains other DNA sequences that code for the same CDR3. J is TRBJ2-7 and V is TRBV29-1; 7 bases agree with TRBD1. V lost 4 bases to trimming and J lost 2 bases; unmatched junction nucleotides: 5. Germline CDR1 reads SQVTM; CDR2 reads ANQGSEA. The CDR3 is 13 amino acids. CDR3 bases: TGCAGCGTTGCACCGGGACAGCCCTACGAGCAGTACTTC. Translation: CSVAPGQPYEQYF.

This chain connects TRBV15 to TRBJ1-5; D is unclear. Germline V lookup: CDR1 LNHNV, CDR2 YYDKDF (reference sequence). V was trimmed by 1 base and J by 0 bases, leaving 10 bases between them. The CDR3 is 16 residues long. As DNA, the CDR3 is TGTGCCACCAGCAGAGTGACGGTGTATAGCAATCAGCCCCAGCATTTT. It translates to CATSRVTVYSNQPQHF.

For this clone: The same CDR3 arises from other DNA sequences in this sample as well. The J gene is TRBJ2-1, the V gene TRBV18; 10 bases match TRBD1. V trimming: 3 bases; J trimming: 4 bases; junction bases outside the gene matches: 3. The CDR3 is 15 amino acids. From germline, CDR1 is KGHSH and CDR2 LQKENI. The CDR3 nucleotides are TGTGCCAGCTCACCCGGGGACAGGGGATACAATGAGCAGTTCTTC. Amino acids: CASSPGDRGYNEQFF.

This chain's CDR3 is CASAGSPSMEQFF. The CDR3 DNA follows: TGTGCCAGCGCCGGCTCCCCTTCCATGGAGCAGTTCTTC. The chain carries TRBV2 and TRBJ2-1, with no clear D. The ends were cut back, 8 bases at V and 10 bases at J, with 18 bases in the middle. CDR3 size: 13 residues. The germline CDR1 and CDR2 sequences are SNHLY and FYNNEI.

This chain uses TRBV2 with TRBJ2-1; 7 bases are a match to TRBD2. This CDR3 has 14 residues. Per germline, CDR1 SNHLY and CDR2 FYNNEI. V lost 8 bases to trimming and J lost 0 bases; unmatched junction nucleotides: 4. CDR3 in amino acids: CASRRDYSYNEQFF. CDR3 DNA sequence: TGTGCCAGCCGACGGGACTACTCCTACAATGAGCAGTTCTTC.